Sequencing of this TCR beta chain was carried out in a study of shared clonotypes between healthy human individuals. Study results and limitations: Estimated clonotype richness was generally higher in naive than memory subsets.

Sequenced by immunoSEQ multiplex PCR; TCRdb stores in-frame clones only, minus some. In the table there are around 100,000 clones, 67% of which are singletons. Regarding this clone: Its antigen is undetermined.

Trimming left V 4 bases short and J 0 bases short, with 7 bases between. Looked up from germline, CDR1 is MNHEY and CDR2 is SVGAGI. This CDR3 has 15 amino acids. This chain uses TRBV6-5 with TRBJ2-6; the D gene could be TRBD1 or TRBD2 (5 bases each). Sequences were obtained from memory CD8+ T cells sorted from blood. The subset: CD45RO+ cells pooled with CCR7-negative TemRA cells. The source of this sequence is a woman aged 25 to 45 in good health. The CDR3 DNA reads TGTGCCAGCAGTTGGGGGATCTCTGGGGCCAACGTCCTGACTTTC. Residues: CASSWGISGANVLTF.